The 18 T cell receptor beta chains below come from one sample, sequenced in a study of blood T cells in healthy people across ages. Primed by a sample-barcoded 5' primer and a J-beta primer mix, a second PCR proceeded for about 6 to 11 cycles. TCRdb processed the 5' RACE reads anew with MiXCR; each CDR3 protein has one entry. The table has 790,000 or so distinct CDR3 sequences, about 46% seen once. The sequenced sample was blood. These receptors originate from an elderly man in good health.

The V gene is TRBV18, the J gene TRBJ2-4; a possible D gene is TRBD2 (5 bases). CDR1 and CDR2 (germline): KGHSH, LQKENI. Between the trimmed V and J ends, which lost 3 bases and 8 bases, there was a span of 11 bases. CDR3 length equals 13 residues. CDR3 bases: TGTGCCAGCTCACCCCGGCCCGGGGACATTCAGTACTTC. Protein sequence: CASSPRPGDIQYF.

V gene TRBV5-1 combines with J gene TRBJ1-1; 9 nucleotides line up with TRBD1. The ends lost 3 bases at V and 1 base at J; junction bases unmatched: 4. CDR1 and CDR2 (germline): SGHRS, YFSETQ. This CDR3 is built from 15 residues. The CDR3 DNA reads TGCGCCAGCAGCTCGGGACAGGGACGGAACACTGAAGCTTTCTTT. Its translation: CASSSGQGRNTEAFF.

This clonotype was counted between two and nine times. The chain has TRBV7-2 and TRBJ2-3; 9 nucleotides match TRBD1. The V segment lost 7 bases and the J segment 11 bases; nucleotides outside the gene matches: 4. CDR3 length: 11 residues. In germline, CDR1 is SGHTA, CDR2 FQGNSA. CDR3 sequence (DNA): TGTGCCAGCAAACAGGGGGCTTGGCAGTATTTT. Amino acid sequence: CASKQGAWQYF.

The chain carries TRBV4-2 and TRBJ2-5; perhaps TRBD1 as D (5 bases). The CDR3 contains 14 residues. Trimming pared 0 bases from V and 5 bases from J, leaving 10 bases between. Germline CDR1 LGHNA, CDR2 YNFKEQ. CDR3 nucleotide sequence: TGTGCCAGCAGCCAAGACATGGGGCGTGAGACCCAGTACTTC. It codes for CASSQDMGRETQYF.

As to this clonotype: A read error may produce the germline difference seen at one junction end. The chain employs TRBV7-9 and TRBJ1-1; unclear D gene. This CDR3 comprises 15 residues. CDR1 SEHNR and CDR2 FQNEAQ come from the germline V gene (reference sequence). As DNA, the CDR3 is TGTGCCAACAGCTCAGACCAAGCCTGGCCGACTGAAGCTTTCTTT. This encodes CANSSDQAWPTEAFF. The complete variable domain, with remaining parts taken from reference TRBV7-9 and TRBJ1-1, reads DTGVSQNPRHKITKRGQNVTFRCDPISEHNRLYWYRQTLGQGPEFLTYFQNEAQLEKSRLLSDRFSAERPKGSFSTLEIQRTEQGDSAMYLCANSSDQAWPTEAFFGQGTRLTVV.

The V and J genes are TRBV20-1 and TRBJ2-7, with a possible D match to TRBD1 (7 bases). V lost 1 base to trimming and J lost 4 bases, with 17 bases between them. Germline V lookup: CDR1 DFQATT, CDR2 SNEGSKA (reference sequence). The CDR3 length is 15 residues. The CDR3 reads CSARGPPEGAYEQYF. In DNA, the CDR3 is TGCAGTGCTAGAGGACCCCCGGAGGGGGCTTACGAGCAGTACTTC.

This clonotype was seen a few times. J is TRBJ2-7 and V is TRBV12-3 or TRBV12-4, with 7 bases that match TRBD1. The CDR3 is 15 amino acids. Germline trimming cut 5 bases from V and 0 bases from J; bases unmatched to any gene: 7. The CDR3 reads CASSPTGHLSYEQYF. The DNA of the CDR3 is TGTGCCAGCAGTCCGACAGGGCACCTCTCCTACGAGCAGTACTTC.

This clonotype was picked up many times. A read error may be the cause here, since a much bigger clone is one base away. J is TRBJ2-5 and V is TRBV28; 8 nucleotides agree with TRBD2. The V gene's germline CDR1 is MDHEN and CDR2 SYDVKM. Trimming cost V 8 bases and J 11 bases; bases outside gene matches: 16. CDR3 length: 14 residues. The CDR3 DNA follows: TGTGCCAGCGGCCTTCGACTAGCGAGGAATGAGCAGTACTTC. The encoded protein is CASGLRLARNEQYF.

This clonotype was recorded a few times. The chain carries TRBV28 and TRBJ2-7, with D perhaps TRBD1 or TRBD2 (6 bases each). The CDR3 contains 14 residues. The germline V gene has CDR1 MDHEN and CDR2 SYDVKM. Deletions cut 7 bases from V and 1 base from J, with 14 bases between. CDR3 in amino acids: CASTLRGVSYEQYF. The CDR3 DNA reads TGTGCCAGCACCTTAAGGGGGGTTTCCTACGAGCAGTACTTC.

This clonotype was seen ten or more times. The chain has TRBV21-1 and TRBJ2-1; the D segment call TRBD2 is taken from the table without a DNA check. TRBV21-1 is a pseudogene locus. The CDR3 covers 19 residues. The CDR3 DNA is TGTGCCAGCAGCAAAGGAGGTTGCAGCGGGAGTCTAGGTTACAATGAGCAGTTCTTC. This translates into CASSKGGCSGSLGYNEQFF.

V gene TRBV12-3 or TRBV12-4 combines with J gene TRBJ2-5; TRBD1 aligns across 7 bases. The CDR3 sequence is 15 residues long. Trimming cost V 5 bases and J 4 bases; bases outside gene matches: 10. CDR3 protein: CASSTGQDQGETQYF. The CDR3 DNA follows: TGTGCCAGCAGTACCGGACAGGATCAGGGAGAGACCCAGTACTTC.

This clonotype was recorded a few times. V usage is TRBV20-1 and J usage is TRBJ2-4; D is ambiguous. The J call may be wrong; the DNA end is better matched by TRBJ2-5. The CDR3 length is 12 residues. The germline V gene has CDR1 DFQATT and CDR2 SNEGSKA (reference sequence). CDR3 bases: TGCAGTGCTCGGCCAGCCCAAGAGACCCAGTACTTC. Amino acid sequence: CSARPAQETQYF.

The chain carries TRBV29-1 and TRBJ2-1; the D gene could be TRBD1 or TRBD2 (5 bases each). CDR1 is SQVTM, CDR2 ANQGSEA, per germline. The CDR3 is 14 amino acids. The CDR3 sequence: CSASGTIDYNEQFF. The CDR3 region has the DNA TGCAGTGCGTCCGGGACGATTGACTACAATGAGCAGTTCTTC.

V usage is TRBV5-6 and J usage is TRBJ2-5, with TRBD1 identical over 8 bases. The V segment lost 4 bases and the J segment 1 base; nucleotides outside the gene matches: 3. The CDR3 loop spans 14 amino acids. The V gene's germline CDR1 is SGHDT and CDR2 YYEEEE. The CDR3 region is CASSMTGVQETQYF. CDR3 nucleotides: TGTGCCAGCAGCATGACAGGGGTCCAAGAGACCCAGTACTTC.

J is TRBJ2-1 and V is TRBV3-1; D perhaps matches TRBD1 (6 bases). V was shortened by 5 bases and J by 7 bases, with 21 bases between the two germline ends. Germline-derived CDR1 and CDR2 are LGHDT and YNNKEL (reference sequence). The CDR3 extends over 16 amino acids. CDR3 in amino acids: CASSYSLRTVENEQFF. In DNA form, the CDR3 reads TGTGCCAGCAGCTATTCCCTACGGACAGTTGAAAATGAGCAGTTCTTC.

The sample holds many counts of this clonotype. The chain links TRBV20-1 to TRBJ2-1; a weak D match, TRBD2 (5 bases). The CDR3 loop spans 15 amino acids. V lost 5 bases and J 8 bases, leaving 22 bases between the germline ends. The V gene's germline CDR1 is DFQATT and CDR2 SNEGSKA (reference sequence). The CDR3 DNA reads TGCAGTGCTCCGGACTCTAAGGAGCCGGTGGATGAGCAGTTCTTC. This gives the protein CSAPDSKEPVDEQFF.

Ten or more counts support this clonotype. This sequence joins TRBV5-1 and TRBJ2-1; 7 nucleotides align to TRBD1. The germline V gene has CDR1 SGHRS and CDR2 YFSETQ. V was pared by 4 bases and J by 12 bases, with 10 bases of the junction left unmatched. The CDR3 runs 13 residues. The CDR3 nucleotides are TGCGCCAGCAGCAGCATACAGGGGAACGGGCAGTTCTTC. Residues: CASSSIQGNGQFF.

This clonotype showed up just a few times. V usage is TRBV6-6 and J usage is TRBJ2-7, with TRBD1 identical over 9 bases. From germline, CDR1 is MNHNY and CDR2 SVGAGI (reference sequence). This CDR3 comprises 16 residues. The J segment lost 0 bases and the V segment lost 7 bases, leaving 10 bases of the junction unmatched. In DNA form, the CDR3 reads TGTGCCAGCACGGATTGGGGACAGGGAATCTCCTACGAGCAGTACTTC. Its protein is CASTDWGQGISYEQYF.